Presented here are 30 T cell receptor beta chains from one specimen sequenced in a study of blood T cells in healthy people across ages. Sample-barcoded 5' priming and a J-beta primer mix drove a second PCR of roughly 7 to 11 cycles. MiXCR, run by TCRdb on the 5' RACE reads, gives a single entry per CDR3 protein. This table holds approximately 830,000 distinct CDR3 sequences, about 59% found once. Specimen: blood. All receptors come from a young man in good health.

The rearrangement joins TRBV29-1 to TRBJ2-5; TRBD1 aligns across 7 bases. The DNA matches TRBJ2-7 better at its end, which makes the J call doubtful. The germline V gene has CDR1 SQVTM and CDR2 ANQGSEA. This CDR3 spans 12 amino acids. The CDR3 region has the DNA TGCAGCACCTACCGACAGGGCGGCGAGCAGTACTTC. Protein sequence: CSTYRQGGEQYF.

The V and J genes are TRBV9 and TRBJ2-3, with 11 bases identical to TRBD1. After removal of 3 bases from V and 2 bases from J, the junction contained 14 bases not matched to a gene. This CDR3 contains 19 residues. CDR1 is SGDLS, CDR2 YYNGEE, per germline. CDR3 nucleotides: TGTGCCAGCAGCGGACCGGGACAGGGGGGTCCAGGGCCCACAGATACGCAGTATTTT. Translating gives CASSGPGQGGPGPTDTQYF.

This chain uses TRBV7-8 with TRBJ2-5; D is ambiguous. V was cut by 8 bases and J by 1 base, with 14 bases left in between. CDR1 is SGHVS and CDR2 is FQNEAQ in the germline V gene. The CDR3 loop spans 14 amino acids. CDR3 amino acids: CASLPPNVQETQYF. CDR3 nucleotides: TGTGCCAGCCTACCCCCAAACGTCCAAGAGACCCAGTACTTC.

CDR3 in DNA: TGTGCCAGCTCACCAGGCGGGCCAGGGGGCACAGATACGCAGTATTTT. This gives the protein CASSPGGPGGTDTQYF. The J gene is TRBJ2-3, the V gene TRBV18, with D perhaps TRBD1 (6 bases). There are 16 residues in the CDR3. V was clipped by 2 bases and J by 1 base, with 13 bases between them. Germline CDR1 is KGHSH and CDR2 is LQKENI.

The chain combines TRBV27 with TRBJ2-1; 7 bases are shared with TRBD1. V was pared by 7 bases and J by 2 bases, with 2 bases of the junction left unmatched. Germline V lookup: CDR1 MNHEY, CDR2 SMNVEV (reference sequence). The CDR3 covers 13 residues. CDR3: CASKGAAYNEQFF. The CDR3 nucleotides read TGTGCCAGCAAGGGGGCTGCCTACAATGAGCAGTTCTTC.

This clonotype was detected a few times. The chain uses TRBV2 and TRBJ2-7; the match to TRBD1 covers 8 bases. V shed 6 bases, J shed 2 bases, and the junction held 6 bases outside the gene matches. Per the germline V gene, CDR1 is SNHLY and CDR2 is FYNNEI. The CDR3 totals 14 residues. The CDR3 sequence is CASRGGQVAYEQYF. DNA for the CDR3: TGTGCCAGCAGGGGGGGACAGGTGGCCTACGAGCAGTACTTC.

The sample holds many counts of this clonotype. CDR3 DNA: TGTGCCAGCAGTCGACAGGGGTCCTACAATGAGCAGTTCTTC. Translating it yields CASSRQGSYNEQFF. The J gene is TRBJ2-1, the V gene TRBV6-2 or TRBV6-3, with 8 bases identical to TRBD1. There are 14 residues in the CDR3. V lost 5 bases to trimming and J lost 1 base; unmatched junction nucleotides: 1. Germline CDR1 and CDR2: MNHEY and SVGEGT.

The chain combines TRBV28 with TRBJ2-7; 8 bases are a match to TRBD1. J gave up 6 bases and V 6 bases, and 7 bases lay outside the gene matches. Germline lookup yields CDR1 MDHEN and CDR2 SYDVKM. This CDR3 region has 13 residues. This CDR3 is CASRKTGEGEQYF. For the CDR3, the DNA is TGTGCCAGCAGGAAGACAGGGGAAGGCGAGCAGTACTTC.

The chain recombines TRBV7-2 with TRBJ2-5; 11 positions match TRBD2. This CDR3 is 16 amino acids long. V gave up 3 bases and J gave up 1 base; unmatched junction bases: 4. The V gene's germline CDR1 is SGHTA and CDR2 FQGNSA. CDR3 DNA sequence: TGTGCCAGCAGCTTTTCCGGGACTAGCGGCCAAGAGACCCAGTACTTC. Its translation is CASSFSGTSGQETQYF.

This clonotype was detected a few times. The rearrangement links TRBV3-1 to TRBJ2-5; D is unresolved. V was clipped by 2 bases and J by 0 bases, with 7 bases between them. CDR1 and CDR2 from the germline V gene are LGHDT and YNNKEL (reference sequence). The CDR3 extends over 14 amino acids. Written as DNA, the CDR3 is TGTGCCAGCAGCCAAAGGGCCAACCAAGAGACCCAGTACTTC. It yields the protein CASSQRANQETQYF.

The chain uses TRBV20-1 and TRBJ2-3, with D unclear. The V end was cut by 6 bases, the J end by 7 bases, with 14 bases between. The CDR3 spans 12 residues. The germline V gene encodes CDR1 DFQATT and CDR2 SNEGSKA (reference sequence). CDR3 sequence: CSATASANTQYF. DNA of the CDR3: TGCAGTGCCACTGCTAGTGCAAATACGCAGTATTTT.

The rearrangement uses TRBV5-1 and TRBJ2-3; D not resolved. Per the germline V gene, CDR1 is SGHRS and CDR2 is YFSETQ. CDR3 length equals 16 residues. Between the trimmed V and J ends, which lost 4 bases and 0 bases, there was a span of 15 bases. CDR3 in DNA: TGCGCCAGCAGCCCCGGACGGATAACTAGCACAGATACGCAGTATTTT. Translating gives CASSPGRITSTDTQYF.

This clonotype was seen more than once but under ten times. The J gene is TRBJ2-3, the V gene TRBV10-3; D may be TRBD2 (5 bases). Trimming took off 7 bases at V and 4 bases at J, with 15 bases between the two ends. The germline V gene has CDR1 ENHRY and CDR2 SYGVKD. The CDR3 runs 14 residues. The DNA for the CDR3 is TGTGCCATCAACGGTCACCCGGAGGCAGATACGCAGTATTTT. This encodes CAINGHPEADTQYF.

This clonotype was seen just once. The chain recombines TRBV27 with TRBJ1-1, with D perhaps matching TRBD1 (6 bases). Per germline, CDR1 MNHEY and CDR2 SMNVEV (reference sequence). The CDR3 spans 15 residues. The ends were cut back, 5 bases at V and 1 base at J, with 14 bases in the middle. CDR3 bases: TGTGCCAGCAGTCCGTGGACAGACTCGAACACTGAAGCTTTCTTT. Translation gives CASSPWTDSNTEAFF.

With regard to this clonotype: Sequence at one end of the junction differs from germline and may be a read error. V gene TRBV4-2 combines with J gene TRBJ2-4; 7 bases line up with TRBD2. The CDR3 runs 16 residues. CDR1 is LGHNA and CDR2 is YNFKEQ in the germline V gene. CDR3 protein: CASGQVSGEAKNIQYF. CDR3 DNA sequence: TGTGCCAGCGGCCAAGTAAGCGGGGAAGCCAAAAACATTCAGTACTTC.

Of note for this clonotype: Mismatch with germline at one junction end may stem from a read error. The J gene is TRBJ1-1, the V gene TRBV27; no clear D gene. Germline CDR1 is MNHEY and CDR2 is SMNVEV (reference sequence). The CDR3 totals 13 residues. The CDR3, as DNA: TGTGCCTGCAGTACAGCCCGGAACACTGAAGCTTTCTTT. Translation gives CACSTARNTEAFF.

This clonotype came up a few times. This sequence joins TRBV12-3 or TRBV12-4 and TRBJ2-3; 8 bases fit TRBD2. V lost 5 bases, J lost 6 bases, and 10 bases stayed unmatched. The CDR3 length is 15 residues. CDR3 region: CASSPRGSGADTQYF. The CDR3 coding sequence is TGTGCCAGCAGTCCTCGGGGTAGCGGGGCTGATACGCAGTATTTT.

As concerns this clonotype: The junction does not match germline at one end; this may be a read error. V gene TRBV2 combines with J gene TRBJ2-7, with 8 bases identical to TRBD1. Germline V gene lookup returns CDR1 SNHLY and CDR2 FYNNEI. The CDR3 is 14 amino acids. For the CDR3, the DNA is TGTGCCAGCAGGGAAGAGGGACAGGTGAACGAGCAGTACTTC. Protein sequence: CASREEGQVNEQYF.

This chain joins TRBV3-1 and TRBJ2-5, with D uncertain. V was shortened by 4 bases and J by 1 base, with 16 bases between the two germline ends. The CDR3 runs to 16 residues. In germline, CDR1 is LGHDT, CDR2 YNNKEL (reference sequence). CDR3 DNA sequence: TGTGCCAGCAGCCCCCTTACGGGCGGCGCCCAAGAGACCCAGTACTTC. Its protein product is CASSPLTGGAQETQYF.

In nucleotides, the CDR3 is TGTGCCAGCGGTCGCGGACACCGTAACTCTGGGGCCAACGTCCTGACTTTC. Translated: CASGRGHRNSGANVLTF. This chain connects TRBV2 to TRBJ2-6; TRBD1 is a possible D gene (5 bases). CDR3 length: 17 residues. Germline lookup yields CDR1 SNHLY and CDR2 FYNNEI. V was cut by 8 bases and J by 0 bases, with 17 bases left in between.

In this sample, this clonotype turned up many times. The chain carries TRBV7-9 and TRBJ1-6; 8 nucleotides line up with TRBD1. After removal of 5 bases from V and 7 bases from J, the junction contained 4 bases not matched to a gene. The CDR3 totals 14 residues. Germline V lookup: CDR1 SEHNR, CDR2 FQNEAQ (reference sequence). The CDR3 nucleotides are TGTGCCAGCAGCGGGGGACAGGAGAATTCACCCCTCCACTTT. Protein product: CASSGGQENSPLHF. Drawing the rest from reference TRBV7-9 and TRBJ1-6, the complete variable domain is DTGVSQNPRHKITKRGQNVTFRCDPISEHNRLYWYRQTLGQGPEFLTYFQNEAQLEKSRLLSDRFSAERPKGSFSTLEIQRTEQGDSAMYLCASSGGQENSPLHFGNGTRLTVT.

The rearrangement uses TRBV27 and TRBJ2-7; no clear D gene. V lost 6 bases to trimming and J lost 5 bases, with 20 bases between them. CDR1 is MNHEY and CDR2 is SMNVEV in the germline V gene (reference sequence). The CDR3 has 15 residues. CDR3 sequence (DNA): TGTGCCAGCAGCCCTATGTCCAACCCCTATGACGAGCAGTACTTC. Amino acids: CASSPMSNPYDEQYF.

This chain joins TRBV6-5 and TRBJ2-1; TRBD1 matches at 11 bases. J lost 8 bases, V lost 1 base, and 7 bases had no gene match. CDR1 and CDR2 (germline): MNHEY, SVGAGI. CDR3 length: 16 amino acids. The CDR3 DNA reads TGTGCCAGCAGTTACTACCTCGGACAGGGGGCACATGAGCAGTTCTTC. Its protein product is CASSYYLGQGAHEQFF.

This clonotype was counted a few times. The rearrangement uses TRBV6-5 and TRBJ1-2, with D hard to call. The CDR3 loop spans 13 amino acids. Trimming left V 0 bases short and J 1 base short, with 3 bases between. Germline assignment: CDR1 MNHEY and CDR2 SVGAGI. CDR3 sequence reads: CASSYSINYGYTF. CDR3 DNA sequence: TGTGCCAGCAGTTACTCGATTAACTATGGCTACACCTTC.

The V and J genes are TRBV4-3 and TRBJ2-1; no definite D call. The germline V and J ends were trimmed by 5 bases and 8 bases, with 16 bases remaining between them. The CDR3 consists of 14 residues. Germline V gene lookup returns CDR1 LGHNA and CDR2 YSLEER. This chain's CDR3 is CASSYRAPWDEQFF. In DNA form, the CDR3 reads TGCGCCAGCAGCTACCGGGCTCCATGGGATGAGCAGTTCTTC.

The rearrangement joins TRBV4-2 to TRBJ2-1; D may match TRBD1 or TRBD2 (6 bases each). Trimming cost V 3 bases and J 5 bases, with 14 bases left between them. Germline values: CDR1 LGHNA, CDR2 YNFKEQ. The CDR3 sequence is 15 residues long. The CDR3 DNA sequence: TGTGCCAGCAGCCAGTCCGGGGGCGCCCACAATGAGCAGTTCTTC. Translated, it gives CASSQSGGAHNEQFF.

This chain joins TRBV6-5 and TRBJ2-1; the match to TRBD2 covers 8 bases. Trimming took 2 bases from V and 6 from J; bases not matched to a gene: 6. CDR3 size: 15 residues. Germline V gene data show CDR1 as MNHEY and CDR2 as SVGAGI. The CDR3 DNA sequence: TGTGCCAGCAGTTACGGTAGCGGGGAGCCCAATGAGCAGTTCTTC. Residues: CASSYGSGEPNEQFF.

This clonotype was seen a few times. V gene TRBV20-1 combines with J gene TRBJ2-1; 8 bases align to TRBD1. With V trimmed by 4 bases and J by 8 bases, 10 bases remained unmatched. CDR3 length equals 14 residues. The germline gives CDR1 DFQATT, CDR2 SNEGSKA (reference sequence). The CDR3 coding sequence is TGCAGTGCTAAACGGGACAGGTTAGGTGATGAGCAGTTCTTC. Amino acid sequence: CSAKRDRLGDEQFF.

This chain uses TRBV20-1 with TRBJ1-2, with 12 bases that match TRBD1. CDR3 length: 14 residues. The junction had 5 bases not matched to a gene; V was cut back by 3 bases and J by 6 bases. Germline loops: CDR1 DFQATT, CDR2 SNEGSKA (reference sequence). The CDR3: CSASLGTGGNGYTF. For the CDR3, the DNA is TGCAGTGCTAGCCTCGGGACAGGGGGCAATGGCTACACCTTC.

The genes are TRBV14 and TRBJ1-1; no clear D. Germline lookup yields CDR1 SGHDN and CDR2 FVKESK. Trimming removed 6 bases at V and 0 bases at J, with 8 bases between. The CDR3 contains 13 residues. CDR3 nucleotides: TGTGCCAGCAGGCGGTCATTGAACACTGAAGCTTTCTTT. Protein: CASRRSLNTEAFF. Looking up the rest from reference TRBV14 and TRBJ1-1 gives the full variable domain: EAGVTQFPSHSVIEKGQTVTLRCDPISGHDNLYWYRRVMGKEIKFLLHFVKESKQDESGMPNNRFLAERTGGTYSTLKVQPAELEDSGVYFCASRRSLNTEAFFGQGTRLTVV.